These T cell receptor beta chains were read from a single sample in a study of blood T cell repertoires in COVID-19. TCRdb's copy holds only in-frame clones and misses some; the assay was immunoSEQ multiplex PCR. The sample includes under 300,000 clones, 85% to 90% of them seen just once. Specimen: peripheral blood. All receptors derive from a woman in her thirties or forties with acute or convalescent COVID-19. Both conserved end residues are part of each CDR3. A D gene is named only where the DNA matches it firmly. Some rows have no size entry. The others give once, few or many, or a class for an expanded clone.

CDR3aa: CSVVYTEAFF; CDR3nt: TGCAGCGTTGTCTACACTGAAGCTTTCTTT; v_gene: TRBV29-1; j_gene: TRBJ1-1; abundance: NA; d_gene: NA
CDR3aa: CASSPDRASNQPQHF; CDR3nt: TGTGCCAGCAGCCCGGACAGGGCAAGCAATCAGCCCCAGCATTTT; v_gene: TRBV7-9; j_gene: TRBJ1-5; abundance: NA; d_gene: TRBD1
CDR3aa: CAISDPTGTSGGAEDTQYF; CDR3nt: TGTGCCATCAGTGATCCTACCGGGACTAGCGGGGGGGCGGAAGATACGCAGTATTTT; v_gene: TRBV10-3; j_gene: TRBJ2-3; abundance: NA; d_gene: TRBD2
CDR3aa: CASSENRGYGYTF; CDR3nt: TGTGCCAGCAGTGAAAACAGGGGGTATGGCTACACCTTC; v_gene: TRBV6-1; j_gene: TRBJ1-2; abundance: NA; d_gene: TRBD1
CDR3aa: CASSHHTGRGDSGNTIYF; CDR3nt: TGCGCCAGCAGCCACCACACAGGGAGAGGAGACTCTGGAAACACCATATATTTT; v_gene: TRBV4-1; j_gene: TRBJ1-3; abundance: NA; d_gene: NA
CDR3aa: CASSERGYGEKLFF; CDR3nt: TGTGCCAGCAGTGAGAGAGGGTACGGTGAAAAACTGTTTTTT; v_gene: TRBV2; j_gene: TRBJ1-4; abundance: NA; d_gene: NA
CDR3aa: CASSLGLANEQFF; CDR3nt: TGTGCCAGCAGCTTAGGACTAGCCAATGAGCAGTTCTTC; v_gene: TRBV7-2; j_gene: TRBJ2-1; abundance: NA; d_gene: TRBD2
CDR3aa: CASSELAGGTGELFF; CDR3nt: TGTGCCAGCAGTGAACTAGCGGGGGGCACCGGGGAGCTGTTTTTT; v_gene: TRBV6-1; j_gene: TRBJ2-2; abundance: NA; d_gene: TRBD2
CDR3aa: CASSLRPGTANYGYTF; CDR3nt: TGCGCCAGCAGCCTTAGACCCGGGACAGCTAACTATGGCTACACCTTC; v_gene: TRBV4-1; j_gene: TRBJ1-2; abundance: NA; d_gene: TRBD1
CDR3aa: CASSESTGSGNTIYF; CDR3nt: TGTGCCAGCAGTGAATCAACAGGTTCTGGAAACACCATATATTTT; v_gene: TRBV25-1; j_gene: TRBJ1-3; abundance: NA; d_gene: NA
CDR3aa: CASTYYSGTTGELFF; CDR3nt: TGTGCCAGCACCTATTACTCCGGGACAACCGGGGAGCTGTTTTTT; v_gene: TRBV9; j_gene: TRBJ2-2; abundance: once; d_gene: NA
CDR3aa: CASSIGGIRETQYF; CDR3nt: TGTGCCAGTAGTATTGGAGGGATTCGAGAGACCCAGTACTTC; v_gene: TRBV19; j_gene: TRBJ2-5; abundance: NA; d_gene: NA
CDR3aa: CASSQREAYNEQFF; CDR3nt: TGTGCCAGCAGCCAAAGGGAGGCCTACAATGAGCAGTTCTTC; v_gene: TRBV3-1/TRBV3-2; j_gene: TRBJ2-1; abundance: NA; d_gene: NA
CDR3aa: CASSPAAGTVSNTQYF; CDR3nt: TGTGCCAGCAGCCCCGCCGCCGGGACAGTGTCAAATACGCAGTATTTT; v_gene: TRBV7-2; j_gene: TRBJ2-3; abundance: NA; d_gene: TRBD1
CDR3aa: CASSPKQVSGNTIYF; CDR3nt: TGTGCCAGCTCACCAAAACAGGTCTCTGGAAACACCATATATTTT; v_gene: TRBV18; j_gene: TRBJ1-3; abundance: NA; d_gene: NA
CDR3aa: CASSSTGTSAGTQYF; CDR3nt: TGTGCCAGCAGCTCAACCGGGACTAGCGCTGGTACGCAGTATTTT; v_gene: TRBV9; j_gene: TRBJ2-3; abundance: many; d_gene: TRBD2
CDR3aa: CASRRDSGNQPQHF; CDR3nt: TGTGCCAGCAGGAGGGACAGCGGGAATCAGCCCCAGCATTTT; v_gene: TRBV2; j_gene: TRBJ1-5; abundance: NA; d_gene: TRBD1
CDR3aa: CASRHYATTSRLEQFF; CDR3nt: TGTGCCAGCAGACACTACGCCACGACTAGCCGACTCGAGCAGTTCTTC; v_gene: TRBV28; j_gene: TRBJ2-1; abundance: NA; d_gene: TRBD2
CDR3aa: CASSLRGTGVYGYTF; CDR3nt: TGTGCCAGCAGCTTGCGCGGAACGGGGGTCTATGGCTACACCTTC; v_gene: TRBV5-4; j_gene: TRBJ1-2; abundance: NA; d_gene: NA
CDR3aa: CASTFRGDSYGYTF; CDR3nt: TGTGCCAGCACCTTTAGAGGGGACAGCTATGGCTACACCTTC; v_gene: TRBV2; j_gene: TRBJ1-2; abundance: NA; d_gene: TRBD1
CDR3aa: CASSPSPGQYSSGNTIYF; CDR3nt: TGCGCCAGCAGCCCGTCCCCAGGACAGTACAGCTCTGGAAACACCATATATTTT; v_gene: TRBV4-1; j_gene: TRBJ1-3; abundance: NA; d_gene: NA
CDR3aa: CAWRGTEYSPLHF; CDR3nt: TGTGCCTGGAGGGGGACAGAATATTCACCCCTCCACTTT; v_gene: TRBV30; j_gene: TRBJ1-6; abundance: NA; d_gene: TRBD1
CDR3aa: CASSIRSGVYGYTF; CDR3nt: TGTGCCAGTAGTATTAGATCCGGAGTCTATGGCTACACCTTC; v_gene: TRBV19; j_gene: TRBJ1-2; abundance: once; d_gene: NA
CDR3aa: CASSLGGSGNQPQHF; CDR3nt: TGTGCCAGCAGTTTAGGAGGGAGCGGCAATCAGCCCCAGCATTTT; v_gene: TRBV27; j_gene: TRBJ1-5; abundance: NA; d_gene: NA
CDR3aa: CASSPLGGRETQYF; CDR3nt: TGTGCCAGCAGCCCCCTGGGGGGGAGGGAGACCCAGTACTTC; v_gene: TRBV7-3; j_gene: TRBJ2-5; abundance: once; d_gene: TRBD2
CDR3aa: CASSESTLRQHF; CDR3nt: TGTGCCAGCAGTGAATCTACCCTACGCCAGCATTTT; v_gene: TRBV2; j_gene: TRBJ1-5; abundance: NA; d_gene: NA
CDR3aa: CAVRVVNYGYTF; CDR3nt: TGTGCGGTCCGCGTAGTTAACTATGGCTACACCTTC; v_gene: TRBV12-3/TRBV12-4; j_gene: TRBJ1-2; abundance: NA; d_gene: NA
CDR3aa: CASSFRDLAPQETQYF; CDR3nt: TGTGCCAGCAGCTTCCGAGATCTAGCGCCTCAAGAGACCCAGTACTTC; v_gene: TRBV5-6; j_gene: TRBJ2-5; abundance: NA; d_gene: NA
CDR3aa: CAWRPSAGGYGYTF; CDR3nt: TGTGCCTGGAGGCCCTCGGCAGGGGGCTATGGCTACACCTTC; v_gene: TRBV30; j_gene: TRBJ1-2; abundance: NA; d_gene: TRBD1
CDR3aa: CASSTSTDTQYF; CDR3nt: TGTGCCAGCTCAACTAGCACAGATACGCAGTATTTT; v_gene: TRBV18; j_gene: TRBJ2-3; abundance: NA; d_gene: NA
CDR3aa: CASSLGRDQETQYF; CDR3nt: TGTGCCAGCAGCTTAGGCAGGGACCAAGAGACCCAGTACTTC; v_gene: TRBV7-2; j_gene: TRBJ2-5; abundance: NA; d_gene: NA
CDR3aa: CATRDSFYSNQPQHF; CDR3nt: TGTGCCACCAGAGACAGTTTTTATAGCAATCAGCCCCAGCATTTT; v_gene: TRBV19; j_gene: TRBJ1-5; abundance: NA; d_gene: NA
CDR3aa: CASSPGTGYPGYTF; CDR3nt: TGTGCCAGCAGCCCCGGGACAGGCTATCCAGGCTACACCTTC; v_gene: TRBV7-9; j_gene: TRBJ1-2; abundance: NA; d_gene: TRBD1
CDR3aa: CASSSPTLAASTDTQYF; CDR3nt: TGTGCCAGCAGCTCGCCTACACTAGCGGCTAGCACAGATACGCAGTATTTT; v_gene: TRBV11-2; j_gene: TRBJ2-3; abundance: NA; d_gene: TRBD2
CDR3aa: CASISPGQGFNQPQHF; CDR3nt: TGTGCCAGTATTAGCCCGGGACAGGGCTTCAATCAGCCCCAGCATTTT; v_gene: TRBV19; j_gene: TRBJ1-5; abundance: NA; d_gene: TRBD1
CDR3aa: CASSGAGRPHELFF; CDR3nt: TGTGCCAGCAGCGGAGCGGGACGGCCACACGAGCTGTTTTTT; v_gene: TRBV5-6; j_gene: TRBJ2-2; abundance: NA; d_gene: TRBD2
CDR3aa: CASSLPGIWNTEAFF; CDR3nt: TGTGCCAGCAGCTTGCCAGGGATTTGGAACACTGAAGCTTTCTTT; v_gene: TRBV5-8; j_gene: TRBJ1-1; abundance: NA; d_gene: NA
CDR3aa: CASSIGGLDQPQHF; CDR3nt: TGTGCCAGTAGTATCGGGGGGCTGGATCAGCCCCAGCATTTT; v_gene: TRBV19; j_gene: TRBJ1-5; abundance: many; d_gene: NA
CDR3aa: CASSLEQASGGYTF; CDR3nt: TGCGCCAGCAGCTTGGAACAGGCTTCCGGGGGCTACACCTTC; v_gene: TRBV5-1; j_gene: TRBJ1-2; abundance: NA; d_gene: NA
CDR3aa: CASSLRLGRGKHF; CDR3nt: TGTGCCAGCAGCTTGAGGCTGGGAAGGGGGAAGCATTTT; v_gene: TRBV5-8; j_gene: TRBJ1-5; abundance: once; d_gene: NA
CDR3aa: CASSQKTALNSPLHF; CDR3nt: TGTGCCAGCAGTCAAAAGACAGCGCTCAATTCACCCCTCCACTTT; v_gene: TRBV9; j_gene: TRBJ1-6; abundance: NA; d_gene: NA
CDR3aa: CAWSVRSQPQHF; CDR3nt: TGTGCCTGGAGTGTCCGGAGTCAGCCCCAGCATTTT; v_gene: TRBV30; j_gene: TRBJ1-5; abundance: once; d_gene: NA
CDR3aa: CASTRRAGSQGETQYF; CDR3nt: TGCGCCAGCACAAGAAGGGCGGGGAGTCAGGGAGAGACCCAGTACTTC; v_gene: TRBV10-2; j_gene: TRBJ2-5; abundance: few; d_gene: NA
CDR3aa: CASSPPNSLNNEKLFF; CDR3nt: TGTGCCAGCTCACCCCCGAACAGCCTCAACAATGAAAAACTGTTTTTT; v_gene: TRBV18; j_gene: TRBJ1-4; abundance: NA; d_gene: NA
CDR3aa: CASSSGQGMNGYTF; CDR3nt: TGTGCCAGCAGCTCAGGACAGGGGATGAATGGCTACACCTTC; v_gene: TRBV7-2; j_gene: TRBJ1-2; abundance: NA; d_gene: TRBD1
CDR3aa: CASPLEFNTIYF; CDR3nt: TGTGCCAGCCCCTTGGAGTTTAACACCATATATTTT; v_gene: TRBV27; j_gene: TRBJ1-3; abundance: NA; d_gene: NA
CDR3aa: CAWRGSRTTYSYNEQFF; CDR3nt: TGTGCCTGGAGGGGTTCCCGGACTACCTACTCCTACAATGAGCAGTTCTTC; v_gene: TRBV30; j_gene: TRBJ2-1; abundance: NA; d_gene: NA
CDR3aa: CASKSAREGNQPQHF; CDR3nt: TGTGCCAGTAAATCCGCCAGGGAAGGCAATCAGCCCCAGCATTTT; v_gene: TRBV19; j_gene: TRBJ1-5; abundance: NA; d_gene: NA
CDR3aa: CASSIRGRGEKLFF; CDR3nt: TGTGCCAGCAGTATCAGGGGGCGCGGGGAAAAACTGTTTTTT; v_gene: TRBV6-6; j_gene: TRBJ1-4; abundance: NA; d_gene: TRBD1
CDR3aa: CASSSQGATDTQYF; CDR3nt: TGCGCCAGCAGCTCCCAGGGGGCTACAGATACGCAGTATTTT; v_gene: TRBV5-1; j_gene: TRBJ2-3; abundance: NA; d_gene: TRBD1
CDR3aa: CASRGLAGPTDTQYF; CDR3nt: TGTGCCAGTAGAGGACTAGCGGGTCCCACAGATACGCAGTATTTT; v_gene: TRBV19; j_gene: TRBJ2-3; abundance: NA; d_gene: TRBD2